This passage covers 32 T cell receptor beta chains from one sample sequenced in a study of T cell repertoires in cytomegalovirus infection. TCRdb itself ran the reads through MiXCR, one entry per CDR3 protein. The table has hundreds of thousands of distinct CDR3 sequences, approximately 40% seen once. The sequenced material came from PBMCs. The source is a human donor in good health (CMV status not recorded). Some clones in this sample may be carry-over from other donors' samples.

J is TRBJ2-7 and V is TRBV19, with 9 bases aligning to TRBD2. The CDR3 length is 15 residues. Germline lookup yields CDR1 LNHDA and CDR2 SQIVND (reference sequence). V trimming: 4 bases; J trimming: 0 bases; junction bases outside the gene matches: 4. This CDR3 is CASSNEREDSYEQYF. CDR3 DNA: TGTGCCAGTAGTAACGAGCGGGAGGACTCCTACGAGCAGTACTTC.

This chain links TRBV27 with TRBJ2-2; perhaps TRBD1 as D (7 bases). Germline CDR1 is MNHEY and CDR2 is SMNVEV (reference sequence). The CDR3 loop spans 17 amino acids. The ends were cut back, 3 bases at V and 4 bases at J, with 18 bases in the middle. The CDR3 sequence: CASSLRTGDFGTGELFF. The CDR3 DNA reads as TGTGCCAGCAGTTTGCGAACAGGGGACTTTGGCACCGGGGAGCTGTTTTTT.

This clonotype has just a few counts. The V call is TRBV28, the J call TRBJ2-3; tentative D call: TRBD2 (6 bases). The CDR3 is 16 residues long. Trimming took off 7 bases at V and 1 base at J, with 18 bases between the two ends. Germline CDR1 is MDHEN and CDR2 is SYDVKM. The CDR3 reads CASTPLGEARTDTQYF. The CDR3 nucleotides are TGTGCCAGCACCCCTTTGGGGGAGGCGCGCACAGATACGCAGTATTTT.

This clonotype has just a few counts. J is TRBJ2-7 and V is TRBV28; D possibly corresponds to TRBD1 (5 bases). The CDR3 loop spans 14 amino acids. From germline, CDR1 is MDHEN and CDR2 SYDVKM. Trimming stripped 6 bases from V and 0 bases from J, with 12 bases between. The CDR3 is CASSSDTISYEQYF. The CDR3, as DNA: TGTGCCAGCAGCTCGGACACGATCTCCTACGAGCAGTACTTC.

This chain links TRBV6-5 with TRBJ2-1, with TRBD2 matching 9 bases. CDR1 and CDR2 from the germline V gene are MNHEY and SVGAGI. V lost 0 bases and J lost 10; bases outside the gene matches: 13. The CDR3 contains 17 residues. This CDR3 reads CASSYSGVAGAQTEQFF. In DNA form, the CDR3 reads TGTGCCAGCAGTTACTCTGGGGTAGCGGGGGCCCAAACGGAGCAGTTCTTC.

The chain employs TRBV4-2 and TRBJ2-1; 7 bases align to TRBD2. The J segment lost 10 bases and the V segment lost 3 bases, leaving 9 bases of the junction unmatched. Germline CDR1 is LGHNA and CDR2 is YNFKEQ. The CDR3 runs to 14 residues. The CDR3 is CASSQGRGTAEQFF. CDR3 DNA: TGTGCCAGCAGCCAGGGGCGGGGGACTGCCGAGCAGTTCTTC.

The chain joins TRBV6-1 to TRBJ2-3; TRBD2 matches at 11 bases. Germline CDR1 MNHNS, CDR2 SASEGT. The CDR3 runs to 16 residues. The trim removed 6 bases at V and 3 bases at J, leaving 8 bases unmatched. CDR3 protein: CASRRQLAGETDTQYF. In DNA, the CDR3 is TGTGCCAGCAGACGCCAACTAGCGGGAGAGACAGATACGCAGTATTTT.

This chain joins TRBV28 and TRBJ2-1; 7 bases agree with TRBD2. The germline V gene has CDR1 MDHEN and CDR2 SYDVKM. The junction had 8 bases not matched to a gene; V was cut back by 7 bases and J by 2 bases. CDR3 length: 15 residues. In DNA, the CDR3 is TGTGCCAGCATATTGAAAAGCGGGACCTACAATGAGCAGTTCTTC. It encodes CASILKSGTYNEQFF.

This chain links TRBV20-1 with TRBJ1-6; TRBD1 matches at 8 bases. The CDR3 totals 15 residues. CDR1 is DFQATT, CDR2 SNEGSKA, per germline (reference sequence). V trimming: 0 bases; J trimming: 8 bases; junction bases outside the gene matches: 6. The CDR3 spells CSARDRGRGHSPLHF. The CDR3, as DNA: TGCAGTGCTAGAGATCGAGGCAGGGGGCATTCACCCCTCCACTTT.

This chain joins TRBV6-1 and TRBJ1-5; maybe TRBD1 (5 bases). The V end lost 6 bases, the J end lost 12 bases, and 18 bases lay between the germline ends. The CDR3 consists of 13 residues. Germline CDR1 and CDR2: MNHNS and SASEGT. This CDR3 reads CASRTTKPRDQHF. The CDR3 DNA follows: TGTGCCAGCAGAACGACAAAGCCCAGGGACCAGCATTTT.

V and J are TRBV6-1 and TRBJ2-3; TRBD2 aligns across 12 bases. CDR1 is MNHNS, CDR2 SASEGT, per germline. The CDR3 totals 17 residues. The V and J ends lost 2 bases and 4 bases, in that order; junction bases with no gene match: 7. In DNA form, the CDR3 reads TGTGCCAGCAGTGAAAAACGGACTAGCGGGGACCCAGATACGCAGTATTTT. Protein sequence: CASSEKRTSGDPDTQYF.

This clonotype was picked up a small number of times. The chain carries TRBV6-6 and TRBJ2-3; TRBD2 aligns across 13 bases. CDR3 length: 16 amino acids. V shed 2 bases, J shed 6 bases, and the junction held 5 bases outside the gene matches. Germline CDR1 is MNHNY and CDR2 is SVGAGI (reference sequence). CDR3 in DNA: TGTGCCAGCAGTTACCTAGGACTAGCGGGAGAGGATACGCAGTATTTT. Encoded protein: CASSYLGLAGEDTQYF.

This clonotype was seen just once. The chain has TRBV6-6 and TRBJ2-7; D could derive from TRBD1 or TRBD2 (6 bases each). The CDR3 has 17 amino acids. Germline CDR1 reads MNHNY; CDR2 reads SVGAGI (reference sequence). The V end was cut by 2 bases, the J end by 3 bases, with 20 bases between. The CDR3 protein is CASSYLGPGDTHYEQYF. In nucleotides, the CDR3 is TGTGCCAGCAGTTACCTAGGGCCGGGGGACACCCACTACGAGCAGTACTTC.

This chain joins TRBV11-2 and TRBJ2-3; no clear D. The CDR3 totals 15 residues. Germline values: CDR1 SGHAT, CDR2 FQNNGV. Trimming left V 2 bases short and J 5 bases short, with 14 bases between. The CDR3 region is CASSLQGRSKDTQYF. The CDR3 coding sequence is TGTGCCAGCAGCTTACAAGGCAGGAGTAAAGATACGCAGTATTTT.

J is TRBJ2-3 and V is TRBV7-9; D is unresolved. CDR3 length: 14 residues. V was cut by 0 bases and J by 9 bases, with 13 bases left in between. From germline, CDR1 is SEHNR and CDR2 FQNEAQ (reference sequence). CDR3 sequence reads: CASSLAGPMLTQYF. CDR3 nucleotide sequence: TGTGCCAGCAGCTTAGCAGGCCCGATGCTGACGCAGTATTTT.

Concerning this clonotype: The junction and the germline gene differ at one end; a read error may be behind it. The chain links TRBV11-3 to TRBJ2-1; maybe TRBD1 (5 bases). CDR1 and CDR2 from the germline V gene are SGHNT and YENEEA. The length of the CDR3 is 17 residues. CDR3 sequence (DNA): TGTTCCAGCATCTTAGAGATGTCGACAGCCGGCTACAATGAGCAGTTCTTC. Its protein is CSSILEMSTAGYNEQFF.

This clonotype was detected a few times. This rearrangement joins TRBV7-2 to TRBJ2-1, with TRBD2 matching 14 bases. CDR1 SGHTA and CDR2 FQGNSA come from the germline V gene. CDR3 size: 17 residues. Trimming removed 0 bases from V and 6 bases from J; junction bases left unmatched: 4. For the CDR3, the DNA is TGTGCCAGCAGCTTAGCTGGGACTAGCGGGGGTCGCAATGAGCAGTTCTTC. This sequence encodes CASSLAGTSGGRNEQFF.

For this clonotype: This sequence may be a read error, since a much larger clone differs from it by one base. It is likely a read error, because the conserved phenylalanine at the end of the CDR3 is missing. This chain uses TRBV12-3 or TRBV12-4 with TRBJ2-2, with a weak D call TRBD1 (5 bases). V dropped 5 bases and J dropped 1 base, with 5 bases sitting between them. The CDR3 has 13 amino acids. In nucleotides, the CDR3 is TGTGCCAGCAGTACAGGGAACACCGGGGAGCTGTTTTTG. Its protein is CASSTGNTGELFL.

In this sample, this clonotype turned up a few times. The junction departs from germline at one end; a sequencing error may be responsible. The chain joins TRBV7-7 to TRBJ2-7, with D possibly being TRBD2 (7 bases). Germline assignment: CDR1 SSHAT and CDR2 FNYEAQ (reference sequence). The CDR3 spans 18 residues. In DNA, the CDR3 is TGTGCTAGCAGCTTAGGCACTCCTACCGGGGGGCCTACAGGAGAGCAGTACTTC. This translates into CASSLGTPTGGPTGEQYF.

This chain joins TRBV12-3 or TRBV12-4 and TRBJ2-5; no definite D call. The V end was cut by 2 bases, the J end by 3 bases, with 19 bases between. This CDR3 is 17 amino acids long. The CDR3 bases are TGTGCCAGCAGTTTAAGGCGGTCTTCCAGAGATAAAGAGACCCAGTACTTC. It specifies CASSLRRSSRDKETQYF.

This clonotype came up many times. V gene TRBV7-2 combines with J gene TRBJ2-5; 10 nucleotides agree with TRBD2. Unmatched junction bases numbered 17, after V lost 5 bases and J lost 5 bases. The CDR3 spans 18 residues. Germline V gene sequence: CDR1 SGHTA, CDR2 FQGNSA. DNA of the CDR3: TGTGCCAGCAGCCCCGCCAGGCGGAGCGGGAGGGCCAAGGAGACCCAGTACTTC. Translated: CASSPARRSGRAKETQYF.

The V gene is TRBV5-4, the J gene TRBJ2-2; 8 bases agree with TRBD2. Germline V CDR1 and CDR2: SGHNT, YYREEE (reference sequence). The CDR3 spans 15 residues. V shed 4 bases, J shed 4 bases, and the junction held 6 bases outside the gene matches. The CDR3, as DNA: TGTGCCAGCAGCCGTAGCGGGACCTTCACCGGGGAGCTGTTTTTT. This encodes CASSRSGTFTGELFF.

The chain couples TRBV9 to TRBJ2-7; 12 bases align to TRBD1. Trimming cost V 2 bases and J 3 bases; bases outside gene matches: 3. The CDR3 is 15 amino acids. Germline values: CDR1 SGDLS, CDR2 YYNGEE. CDR3 sequence reads: CASSVGQGALYEQYF. The CDR3 region has the DNA TGTGCCAGCAGCGTGGGACAGGGGGCTCTCTACGAGCAGTACTTC. Drawing the rest from reference TRBV9 and TRBJ2-7, the complete variable domain is DSGVTQTPKHLITATGQRVTLRCSPRSGDLSVYWYQQSLDQGLQFLIQYYNGEERAKGNILERFSAQQFPDLHSELNLSSLELGDSALYFCASSVGQGALYEQYFGPGTRLTVT.

About this clonotype itself: This likely comes from a read error, as the CDR3 has no conserved phenylalanine or tryptophan at its end. V and J are TRBV29-1 and TRBJ2-1; 7 positions match TRBD2. V was clipped by 7 bases and J by 2 bases; unmatched bases: 2. From germline, CDR1 is SQVTM and CDR2 ANQGSEA. This CDR3 is built from 12 residues. The CDR3 region is CSGLATYNEQFL. The CDR3 DNA is TGCAGCGGACTAGCTACCTACAATGAGCAGTTCTTA.

This clonotype has a handful of counts. The rearrangement joins TRBV29-1 to TRBJ2-5, with D tentatively TRBD2 (6 bases). Germline V gives CDR1 SQVTM, CDR2 ANQGSEA. CDR3 length: 12 residues. Trimming took 8 bases from V and 2 from J, leaving 12 bases between them. The chain's CDR3 is CSSLADQETQYF. The CDR3 DNA reads TGCAGCTCATTAGCGGATCAAGAGACCCAGTACTTC.

The V gene is TRBV9, the J gene TRBJ1-1; perhaps TRBD1 as D (5 bases). The CDR3 runs 14 residues. V was shortened by 0 bases and J by 4 bases, with 10 bases between the two germline ends. Germline V gene lookup returns CDR1 SGDLS and CDR2 YYNGEE. This CDR3 reads CASSVDGGITEAFF. CDR3 sequence (DNA): TGTGCCAGCAGCGTAGACGGGGGTATCACTGAAGCTTTCTTT.

This chain joins TRBV9 and TRBJ2-1; D remains unclear. Germline values: CDR1 SGDLS, CDR2 YYNGEE. Trimming took 4 bases from V and 9 from J, leaving 20 bases between them. CDR3 size: 15 residues. The chain's CDR3 is CASSPFHSEVGEQFF. In nucleotides, the CDR3 is TGTGCCAGCAGCCCTTTCCATTCTGAAGTGGGTGAGCAGTTCTTC.

With respect to this clonotype: In this CDR3 the conserved last residue, phenylalanine or tryptophan, is missing, so a read error is likely. This chain joins TRBV28 and TRBJ2-3, with TRBD2 matching over 10 bases. The ends lost 5 bases at V and 1 base at J; junction bases unmatched: 6. Germline values: CDR1 MDHEN, CDR2 SYDVKM. The CDR3 is made up of 16 amino acids. In nucleotides, the CDR3 is TGTGCCAGCAGTGAGCCCGGGACTAGCGGCACAGATACGCAGTATTTG. It specifies CASSEPGTSGTDTQYL.

The chain is built from TRBV27 and TRBJ2-7, with 11 positions matching TRBD2. CDR1 is MNHEY and CDR2 is SMNVEV in the germline V gene (reference sequence). The CDR3 loop spans 15 amino acids. After removal of 7 bases from V and 4 bases from J, the junction contained 9 bases not matched to a gene. CDR3 loop: CASTKIPSGRYEQYF. The CDR3 bases are TGTGCCAGCACCAAGATCCCTAGCGGGAGGTACGAGCAGTACTTC.

CDR3 in amino acids: CATSDQLAGGTDTQYF. Here the CDR3 DNA reads TGTGCCACCAGTGATCAACTAGCGGGGGGCACAGATACGCAGTATTTT. The chain carries TRBV24-1 and TRBJ2-3, with 11 bases that match TRBD2. Germline V gives CDR1 KGHDR, CDR2 SFDVKD. The V segment lost 3 bases and the J segment 1 base; nucleotides outside the gene matches: 2. This CDR3 is built from 16 residues.

The chain recombines TRBV12-3 or TRBV12-4 with TRBJ1-6; no clear D gene. The CDR3 loop spans 14 amino acids. V was clipped by 6 bases and J by 7 bases, with 13 bases between them. CDR3 sequence: CASRVMSNNSPLHF. In nucleotides, the CDR3 is TGTGCCAGCAGAGTCATGAGTAACAATTCACCCCTCCACTTT.

This chain links TRBV6-2 or TRBV6-3 with TRBJ2-2; D call uncertain. The CDR3 consists of 14 residues. V lost 2 bases, J lost 5 bases, and 9 bases lay in between. Germline V gene data show CDR1 as MNHEY and CDR2 as SVGEGT. The CDR3 here is CASSYKSRTGELFF. The CDR3, as DNA: TGTGCCAGCAGTTACAAGTCGAGGACCGGGGAGCTGTTTTTT.